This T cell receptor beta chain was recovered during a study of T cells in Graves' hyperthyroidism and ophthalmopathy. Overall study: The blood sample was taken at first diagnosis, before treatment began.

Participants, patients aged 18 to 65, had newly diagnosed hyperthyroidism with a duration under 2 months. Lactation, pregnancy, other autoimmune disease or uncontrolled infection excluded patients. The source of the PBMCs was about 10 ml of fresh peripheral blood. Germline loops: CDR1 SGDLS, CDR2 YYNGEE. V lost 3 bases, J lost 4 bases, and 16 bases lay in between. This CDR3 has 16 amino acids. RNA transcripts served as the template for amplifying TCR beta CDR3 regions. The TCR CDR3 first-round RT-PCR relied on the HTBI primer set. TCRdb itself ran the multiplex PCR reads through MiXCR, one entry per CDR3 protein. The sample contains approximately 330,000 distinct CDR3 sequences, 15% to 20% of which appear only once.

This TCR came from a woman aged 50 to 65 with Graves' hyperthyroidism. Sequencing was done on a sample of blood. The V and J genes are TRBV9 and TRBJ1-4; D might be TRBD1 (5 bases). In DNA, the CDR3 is TGTGCCAGCAGCGGCCCTGCGGGGGGGGTTAATGAAAAACTGTTTTTT. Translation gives CASSGPAGGVNEKLFF.